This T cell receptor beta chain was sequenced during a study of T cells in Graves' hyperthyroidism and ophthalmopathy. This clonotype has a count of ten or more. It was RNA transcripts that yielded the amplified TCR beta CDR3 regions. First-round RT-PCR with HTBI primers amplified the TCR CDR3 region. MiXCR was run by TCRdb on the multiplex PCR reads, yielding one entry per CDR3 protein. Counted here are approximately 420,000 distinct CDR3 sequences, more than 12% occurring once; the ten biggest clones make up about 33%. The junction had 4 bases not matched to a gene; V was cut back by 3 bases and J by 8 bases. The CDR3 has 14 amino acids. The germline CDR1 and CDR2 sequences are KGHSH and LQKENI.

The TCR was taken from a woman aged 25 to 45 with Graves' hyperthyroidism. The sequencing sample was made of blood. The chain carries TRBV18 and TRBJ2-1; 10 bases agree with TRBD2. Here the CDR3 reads CASSPAGTSDEQFF. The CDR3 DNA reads TGTGCCAGCTCACCGGCTGGGACTAGCGATGAGCAGTTCTTC.